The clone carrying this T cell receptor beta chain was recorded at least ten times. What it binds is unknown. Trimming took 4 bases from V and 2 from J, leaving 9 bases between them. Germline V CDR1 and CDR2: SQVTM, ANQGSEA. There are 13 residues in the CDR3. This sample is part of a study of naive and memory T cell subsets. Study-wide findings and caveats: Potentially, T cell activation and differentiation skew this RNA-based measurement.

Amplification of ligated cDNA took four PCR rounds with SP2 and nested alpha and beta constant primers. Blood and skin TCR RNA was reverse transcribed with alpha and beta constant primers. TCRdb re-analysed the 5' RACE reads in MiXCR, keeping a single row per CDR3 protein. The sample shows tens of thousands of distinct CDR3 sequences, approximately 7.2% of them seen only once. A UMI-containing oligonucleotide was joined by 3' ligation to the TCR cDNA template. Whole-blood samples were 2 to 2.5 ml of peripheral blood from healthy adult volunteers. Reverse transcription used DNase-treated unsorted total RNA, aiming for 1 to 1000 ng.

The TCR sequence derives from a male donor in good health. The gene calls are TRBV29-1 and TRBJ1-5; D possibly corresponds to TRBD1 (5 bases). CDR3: CSVVDSGNQPQHF. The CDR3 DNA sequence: TGCAGCGTTGTCGACAGTGGCAATCAGCCCCAGCATTTT.